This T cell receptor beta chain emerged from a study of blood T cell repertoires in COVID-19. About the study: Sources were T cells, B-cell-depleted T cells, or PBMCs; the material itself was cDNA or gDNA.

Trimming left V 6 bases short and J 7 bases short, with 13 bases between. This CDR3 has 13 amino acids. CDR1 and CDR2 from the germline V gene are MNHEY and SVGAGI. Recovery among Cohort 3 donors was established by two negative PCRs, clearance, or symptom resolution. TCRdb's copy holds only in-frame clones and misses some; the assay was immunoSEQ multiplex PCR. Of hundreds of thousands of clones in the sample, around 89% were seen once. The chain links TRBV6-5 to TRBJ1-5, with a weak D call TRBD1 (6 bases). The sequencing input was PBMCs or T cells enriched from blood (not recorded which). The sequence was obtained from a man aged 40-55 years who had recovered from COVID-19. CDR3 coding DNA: TGTGCCAGCAGACCCCACAGGGCCCAGCCCCAGCATTTT. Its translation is CASRPHRAQPQHF.